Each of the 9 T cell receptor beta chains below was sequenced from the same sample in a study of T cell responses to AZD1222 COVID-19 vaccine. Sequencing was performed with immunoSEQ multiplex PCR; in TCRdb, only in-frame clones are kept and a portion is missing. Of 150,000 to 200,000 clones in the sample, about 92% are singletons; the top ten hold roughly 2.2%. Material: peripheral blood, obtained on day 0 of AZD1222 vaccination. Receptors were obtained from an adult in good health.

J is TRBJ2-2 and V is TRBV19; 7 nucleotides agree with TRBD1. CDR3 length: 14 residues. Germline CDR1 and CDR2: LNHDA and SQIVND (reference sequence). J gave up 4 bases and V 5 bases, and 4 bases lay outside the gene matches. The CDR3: CASSPRTGTGELFF. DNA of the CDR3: TGTGCCAGTAGTCCTAGGACAGGCACCGGGGAGCTGTTTTTT.

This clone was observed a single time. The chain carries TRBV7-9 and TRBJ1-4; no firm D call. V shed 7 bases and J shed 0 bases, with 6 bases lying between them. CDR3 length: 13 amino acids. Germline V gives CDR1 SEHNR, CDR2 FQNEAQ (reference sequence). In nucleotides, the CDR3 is TGTGCCAGCACGTCTGCAACTAATGAAAAACTGTTTTTT. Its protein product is CASTSATNEKLFF.

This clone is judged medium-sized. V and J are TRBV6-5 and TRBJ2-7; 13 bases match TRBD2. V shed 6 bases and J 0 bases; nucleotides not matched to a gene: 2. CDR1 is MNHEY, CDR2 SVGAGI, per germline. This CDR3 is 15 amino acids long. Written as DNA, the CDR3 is TGTGCCAGCAGCTGGACTAGCGGGAGCTCCTACGAGCAGTACTTC. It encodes CASSWTSGSSYEQYF.

The CDR3 coding sequence is TGCGCCAGCAGCCAATCGGGAAACACCATATATTTT. This codes for CASSQSGNTIYF. The genes are TRBV4-1 and TRBJ1-3; D ambiguous. The V and J ends lost 2 bases and 4 bases respectively, with 3 bases between them. The CDR3 is 12 amino acids. CDR1 is MGHRA, CDR2 YSYEKL, per germline.

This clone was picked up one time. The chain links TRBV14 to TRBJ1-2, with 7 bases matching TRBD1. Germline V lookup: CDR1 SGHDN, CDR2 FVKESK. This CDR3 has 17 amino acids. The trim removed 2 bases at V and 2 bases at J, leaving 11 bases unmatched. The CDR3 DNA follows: TGTGCCAGCAGCCAATATTATCAGGGGACAGACAACTATGGCTACACCTTC. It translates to CASSQYYQGTDNYGYTF.

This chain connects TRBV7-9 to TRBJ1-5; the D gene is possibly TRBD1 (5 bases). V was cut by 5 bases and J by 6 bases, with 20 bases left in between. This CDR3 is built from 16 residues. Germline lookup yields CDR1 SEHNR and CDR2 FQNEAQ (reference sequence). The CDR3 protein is CASSPTGGVRGQPQHF. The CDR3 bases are TGTGCCAGCAGCCCCACCGGAGGGGTACGGGGTCAGCCCCAGCATTTT.

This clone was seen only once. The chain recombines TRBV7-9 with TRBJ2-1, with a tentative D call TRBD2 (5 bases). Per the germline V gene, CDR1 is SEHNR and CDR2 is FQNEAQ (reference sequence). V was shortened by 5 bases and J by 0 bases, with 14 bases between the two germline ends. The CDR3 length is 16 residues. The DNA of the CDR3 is TGTGCCAGCAGCCCAAGAGGGCGGAGCTCCTACAATGAGCAGTTCTTC. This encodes CASSPRGRSSYNEQFF. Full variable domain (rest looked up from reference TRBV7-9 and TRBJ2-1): DTGVSQNPRHKITKRGQNVTFRCDPISEHNRLYWYRQTLGQGPEFLTYFQNEAQLEKSRLLSDRFSAERPKGSFSTLEIQRTEQGDSAMYLCASSPRGRSSYNEQFFGPGTRLTVL.

DNA for the CDR3: TGCGCCAGCAGCCGCCTTGGGGGTCAAGAGACCCAGTACTTC. It codes for CASSRLGGQETQYF. The genes are TRBV4-1 and TRBJ2-5; D possibly uses TRBD1 or TRBD2 (5 bases each). The V gene's germline CDR1 is MGHRA and CDR2 YSYEKL. V shed 4 bases and J shed 2 bases, with 11 bases lying between them. The CDR3 is made up of 14 amino acids.

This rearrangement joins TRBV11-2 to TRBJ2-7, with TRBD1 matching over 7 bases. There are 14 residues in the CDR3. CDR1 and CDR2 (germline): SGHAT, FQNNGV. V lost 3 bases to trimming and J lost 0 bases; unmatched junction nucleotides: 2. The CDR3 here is CASSLGQSSYEQYF. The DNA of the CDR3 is TGTGCCAGCAGCTTGGGACAGAGCTCCTACGAGCAGTACTTC.